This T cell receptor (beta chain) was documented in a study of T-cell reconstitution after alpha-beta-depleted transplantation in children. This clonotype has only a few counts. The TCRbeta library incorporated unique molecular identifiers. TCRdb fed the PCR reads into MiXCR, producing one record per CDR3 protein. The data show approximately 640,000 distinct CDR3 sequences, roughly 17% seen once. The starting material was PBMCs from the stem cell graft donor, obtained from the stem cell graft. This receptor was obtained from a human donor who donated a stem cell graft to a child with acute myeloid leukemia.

The CDR3 nucleotides read TGTGCCAGCAGCTCAGAGGGAAGCTCCTATAATTCACCCCTCCACTTT. Residues: CASSSEGSSYNSPLHF. The gene calls are TRBV7-2 and TRBJ1-6; no clear D gene. V gave up 4 bases and J gave up 0 bases, with 10 bases separating them. Per the germline V gene, CDR1 is SGHTA and CDR2 is FQGNSA. CDR3 length: 16 residues.